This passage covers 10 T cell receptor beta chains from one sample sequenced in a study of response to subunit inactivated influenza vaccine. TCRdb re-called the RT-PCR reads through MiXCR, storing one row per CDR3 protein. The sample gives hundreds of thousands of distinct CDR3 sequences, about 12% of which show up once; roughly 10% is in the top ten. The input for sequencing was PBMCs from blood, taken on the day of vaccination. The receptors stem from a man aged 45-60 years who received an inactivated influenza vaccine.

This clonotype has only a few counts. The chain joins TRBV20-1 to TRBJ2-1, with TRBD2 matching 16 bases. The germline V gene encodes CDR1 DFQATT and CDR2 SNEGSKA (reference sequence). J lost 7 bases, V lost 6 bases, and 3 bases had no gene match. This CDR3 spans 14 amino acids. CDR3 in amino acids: CSAPGLAGGNEQFF. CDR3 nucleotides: TGCAGTGCCCCGGGACTAGCGGGGGGGAATGAGCAGTTCTTC.

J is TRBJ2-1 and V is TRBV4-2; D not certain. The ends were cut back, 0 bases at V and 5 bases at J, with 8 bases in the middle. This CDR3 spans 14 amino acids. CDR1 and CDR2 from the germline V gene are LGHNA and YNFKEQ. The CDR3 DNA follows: TGTGCCAGCAGCCAAGATCCGGCTAACAATGAGCAGTTCTTC. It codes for CASSQDPANNEQFF.

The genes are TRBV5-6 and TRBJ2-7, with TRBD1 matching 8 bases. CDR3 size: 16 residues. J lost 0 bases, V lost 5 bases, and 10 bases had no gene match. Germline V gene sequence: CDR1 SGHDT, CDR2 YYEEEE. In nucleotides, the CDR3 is TGTGCCAGCAGATTTTTCGGGGACAGGCACTCCTACGAGCAGTACTTC. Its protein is CASRFFGDRHSYEQYF.

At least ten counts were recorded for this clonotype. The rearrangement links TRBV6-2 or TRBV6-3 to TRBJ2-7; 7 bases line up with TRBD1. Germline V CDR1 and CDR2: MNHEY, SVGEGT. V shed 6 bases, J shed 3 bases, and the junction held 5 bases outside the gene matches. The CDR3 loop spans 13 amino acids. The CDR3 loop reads CASSRGQNYEQYF. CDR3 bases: TGTGCCAGCAGCCGGGGACAGAACTACGAGCAGTACTTC.

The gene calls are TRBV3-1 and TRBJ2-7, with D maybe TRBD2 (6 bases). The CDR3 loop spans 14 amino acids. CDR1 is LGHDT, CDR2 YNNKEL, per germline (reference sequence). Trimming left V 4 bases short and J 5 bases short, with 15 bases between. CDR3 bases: TGTGCCAGCAGCCCTGCGACTAGAGCCCACGAGCAGTACTTC. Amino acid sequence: CASSPATRAHEQYF.

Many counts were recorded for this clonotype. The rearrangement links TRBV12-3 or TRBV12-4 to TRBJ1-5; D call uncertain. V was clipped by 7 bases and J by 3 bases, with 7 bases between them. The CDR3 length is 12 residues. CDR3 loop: CASKGSNQPQHF. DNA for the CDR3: TGTGCCAGCAAAGGGTCCAATCAGCCCCAGCATTTT.

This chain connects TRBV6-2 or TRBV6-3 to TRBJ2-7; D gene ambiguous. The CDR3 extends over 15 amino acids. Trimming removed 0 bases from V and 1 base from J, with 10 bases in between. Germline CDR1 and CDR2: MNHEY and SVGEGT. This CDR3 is CASSYSLGPSYEQYF. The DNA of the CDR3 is TGTGCCAGCAGTTACTCGTTAGGACCATCCTACGAGCAGTACTTC.

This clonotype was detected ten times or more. The CDR3 DNA reads TGCAGCGTTGACTTAGGACTAGAGTTTTCAGATACGCAGTATTTT. Protein sequence: CSVDLGLEFSDTQYF. This chain joins TRBV29-1 and TRBJ2-3; 7 nucleotides line up with TRBD2. CDR3 length: 15 amino acids. Germline loops: CDR1 SQVTM, CDR2 ANQGSEA. V dropped 3 bases and J dropped 4; count of bases not matched to a gene: 10.

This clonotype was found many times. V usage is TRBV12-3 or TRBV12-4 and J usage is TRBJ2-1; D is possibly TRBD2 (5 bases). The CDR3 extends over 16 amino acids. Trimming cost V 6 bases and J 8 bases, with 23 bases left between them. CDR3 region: CASSLPDWRIDHEQFF. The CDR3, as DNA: TGTGCCAGCAGCCTACCGGACTGGAGGATTGACCATGAGCAGTTCTTC.

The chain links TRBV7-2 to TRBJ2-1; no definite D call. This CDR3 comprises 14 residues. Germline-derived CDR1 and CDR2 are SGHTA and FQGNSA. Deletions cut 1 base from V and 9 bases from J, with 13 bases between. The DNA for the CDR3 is TGTGCCAGCAGCTTAGTCCCGGCGGCAATTGAGCAGTTCTTC. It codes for CASSLVPAAIEQFF.